One and the same sample provided the 24 T cell receptor beta chains below, sequenced in a study of cytomegalovirus exposure and HLA in healthy donors. With 60 Vbeta and 13 Jbeta primers, the PCR was carried out. Assay: immunoSEQ multiplex PCR; the TCRdb copy retains only in-frame clones and omits some. The repertoire holds some 110,000 clones, roughly 70% seen once, with roughly 0.87% in the top ten. What was sequenced was PBMCs. The receptors were sampled from a woman in her twenties or thirties in good health and CMV-seronegative.

This clone showed up just a few times. V is TRBV7-9 and J is TRBJ1-6; D gene unclear. V was shortened by 3 bases and J by 9 bases, with 6 bases between the two germline ends. Germline values: CDR1 SEHNR, CDR2 FQNEAQ (reference sequence). This CDR3 region has 12 residues. The CDR3 here is CASSFTGSPLHF. CDR3 in DNA: TGTGCCAGCAGCTTTACGGGTTCACCCCTCCACTTT.

V usage is TRBV4-2 and J usage is TRBJ2-1; 11 bases fit TRBD2. Germline V gives CDR1 LGHNA, CDR2 YNFKEQ. V trimming: 1 base; J trimming: 4 bases; junction bases outside the gene matches: 3. The CDR3 covers 16 residues. The DNA for the CDR3 is TGTGCCAGCAGCCAAGGGGGGACTAGCGGTTACAATGAGCAGTTCTTC. This codes for CASSQGGTSGYNEQFF.

The J gene is TRBJ2-7, the V gene TRBV14; 7 positions agree with TRBD2. Germline CDR1 reads SGHDN; CDR2 reads FVKESK. The CDR3 has 15 residues. Trimming removed 4 bases from V and 9 bases from J; junction bases left unmatched: 15. DNA of the CDR3: TGTGCCAGCAGCCCGGCCGGGACTATGGGAAGGGGGCAGTACTTC. Encoded protein: CASSPAGTMGRGQYF. Based on the CDR3 plus reference TRBV14 and TRBJ2-7, the full variable domain is EAGVTQFPSHSVIEKGQTVTLRCDPISGHDNLYWYRRVMGKEIKFLLHFVKESKQDESGMPNNRFLAERTGGTYSTLKVQPAELEDSGVYFCASSPAGTMGRGQYFGPGTRLTVT.

The chain is built from TRBV14 and TRBJ1-1; no reliable D call. The CDR3 runs to 14 residues. CDR1 is SGHDN, CDR2 FVKESK, per germline. Trimming left V 0 bases short and J 4 bases short, with 9 bases between. The chain's CDR3 is CASSQELRGTEAFF. CDR3 in DNA: TGTGCCAGCAGCCAAGAACTCCGGGGCACTGAAGCTTTCTTT.

This chain links TRBV25-1 with TRBJ1-1; possibly TRBD1 for D (6 bases). Germline V gene lookup returns CDR1 MGHDK and CDR2 SYGVNS. Trimming took off 6 bases at V and 4 bases at J, with 9 bases between the two ends. CDR3 size: 12 residues. The CDR3 DNA follows: TGTGCCAGCAGGGACAGTTCCACTGAAGCTTTCTTT. Its protein is CASRDSSTEAFF.

The genes are TRBV4-1 and TRBJ2-1; D is possibly TRBD2 (5 bases). V was trimmed by 0 bases and J by 4 bases, leaving 16 bases between them. The CDR3 consists of 17 residues. CDR1 is MGHRA and CDR2 is YSYEKL in the germline V gene. CDR3 DNA: TGCGCCAGCAGCCAAGAGAACGTTCCAGCGGCGTACAATGAGCAGTTCTTC. It translates to CASSQENVPAAYNEQFF.

The chain recombines TRBV2 with TRBJ2-6, with D possibly being TRBD1 (6 bases). V lost 5 bases to trimming and J lost 1 base, with 12 bases between them. CDR1 and CDR2 from the germline V gene are SNHLY and FYNNEI. This CDR3 is built from 16 residues. The CDR3 sequence is CASSHPGQSGANVLTF. The CDR3 DNA reads TGTGCCAGCAGTCACCCGGGACAATCTGGGGCCAACGTCCTGACTTTC.

This clone was seen more than once but under ten times. The V gene is TRBV5-1, the J gene TRBJ2-1; weak D call: TRBD2 (5 bases). Germline CDR1 is SGHRS and CDR2 is YFSETQ. The CDR3 loop spans 17 amino acids. Trimming pared 0 bases from V and 4 bases from J, leaving 17 bases between. The CDR3 loop is CASSLEGLNVYYNEQFF. Written as DNA, the CDR3 is TGCGCCAGCAGCTTGGAAGGACTTAACGTTTATTACAATGAGCAGTTCTTC.

The chain has TRBV7-8 and TRBJ1-3; D is uncertain. Germline V lookup: CDR1 SGHVS, CDR2 FQNEAQ. CDR3 length equals 13 residues. V was cut by 3 bases and J by 4 bases, with 7 bases left in between. The CDR3 loop reads CASSFFQGNTIYF. The DNA for the CDR3 is TGTGCCAGCAGCTTCTTTCAGGGAAACACCATATATTTT.

In nucleotides, the CDR3 is TGTGCCAGCAGCTTAGTTCGGGGGAATAGCAATCAGCCCCAGCATTTT. This gives the protein CASSLVRGNSNQPQHF. The gene calls are TRBV7-2 and TRBJ1-5; possible D gene TRBD1, 5 bases. Per the germline V gene, CDR1 is SGHTA and CDR2 is FQGNSA. The CDR3 is 16 amino acids. Trimming cost V 1 base and J 0 bases, with 10 bases left between them.

The chain joins TRBV5-1 to TRBJ1-2; D might be TRBD1 (6 bases). The V gene's germline CDR1 is SGHRS and CDR2 YFSETQ. The CDR3 contains 14 residues. Trimming left V 0 bases short and J 7 bases short, with 13 bases between. The CDR3 reads CASSLALGTSGYTF. The CDR3 DNA follows: TGCGCCAGCAGCTTGGCCCTAGGGACATCTGGCTACACCTTC. Looking up the rest from reference TRBV5-1 and TRBJ1-2 gives the full variable domain: KAGVTQTPRYLIKTRGQQVTLSCSPISGHRSVSWYQQTPGQGLQFLFEYFSETQRNKGNFPGRFSGRQFSNSRSEMNVSTLELGDSALYLCASSLALGTSGYTFGSGTRLTVV.

The V gene is TRBV2, the J gene TRBJ2-1; 8 bases agree with TRBD2. Germline V lookup: CDR1 SNHLY, CDR2 FYNNEI. The CDR3 spans 16 residues. V dropped 2 bases and J dropped 2; count of bases not matched to a gene: 5. The CDR3 here is CASSEYRAGAYNEQFF. In nucleotides, the CDR3 is TGTGCCAGCAGTGAATACCGAGCGGGAGCCTACAATGAGCAGTTCTTC.

The chain recombines TRBV18 with TRBJ2-1, with D perhaps matching TRBD2 (6 bases). V lost 0 bases, J lost 7 bases, and 16 bases lay in between. This CDR3 comprises 16 residues. Germline-derived CDR1 and CDR2 are KGHSH and LQKENI. For the CDR3, the DNA is TGTGCCAGCTCACCACCCGCTAGCGCCTTGGGGAATGAGCAGTTCTTC. Its translation is CASSPPASALGNEQFF. Supplemented by reference TRBV18 and TRBJ2-1, the full variable domain reads NAGVMQNPRHLVRRRGQEARLRCSPMKGHSHVYWYRQLPEEGLKFMVYLQKENIIDESGMPKERFSAEFPKEGPSILRIQQVVRGDSAAYFCASSPPASALGNEQFFGPGTRLTVL.

This clone was seen a few times. The chain recombines TRBV30 with TRBJ2-3, with TRBD2 identical over 9 bases. V lost 1 base to trimming and J lost 8 bases; unmatched junction nucleotides: 10. The CDR3 contains 15 residues. Germline V gene lookup returns CDR1 GTSNPN and CDR2 SVGIG (reference sequence). The DNA of the CDR3 is TGTGCCTGGAGTGAAATGCGGGGGGGCGGAGGTACGCAGTATTTT. Translating gives CAWSEMRGGGGTQYF.

The V call is TRBV27, the J call TRBJ2-7, with 8 positions matching TRBD1. The junction had 10 bases not matched to a gene; V was cut back by 6 bases and J by 6 bases. The CDR3 spans 14 residues. In germline, CDR1 is MNHEY, CDR2 SMNVEV (reference sequence). This chain's CDR3 is CASSRGQAASEQYF. The CDR3 region has the DNA TGTGCCAGCAGCCGGGGACAGGCGGCTTCCGAGCAGTACTTC.

The chain uses TRBV27 and TRBJ2-7; 7 nucleotides line up with TRBD1. CDR1 MNHEY and CDR2 SMNVEV come from the germline V gene (reference sequence). Trimming removed 5 bases from V and 6 bases from J; junction bases left unmatched: 16. The CDR3 contains 16 residues. The CDR3 DNA sequence: TGTGCCAGCAGTCCCTTAACAAGTAGGGGGCAAGGCGAGCAGTACTTC. This sequence encodes CASSPLTSRGQGEQYF.

A few counts support this clone. This rearrangement joins TRBV19 to TRBJ1-2, with no clear D. CDR1 is LNHDA and CDR2 is SQIVND in the germline V gene (reference sequence). The ends were cut back, 5 bases at V and 8 bases at J, with 18 bases in the middle. CDR3 length: 14 residues. The CDR3 nucleotides read TGTGCCAGTAGTGCCCACGAACAGCTGACGGGCTACACCTTC. Its translation is CASSAHEQLTGYTF.

V usage is TRBV7-3 and J usage is TRBJ2-7, with 11 bases fitting TRBD1. With V trimmed by 4 bases and J by 5 bases, 7 bases remained unmatched. Germline V gene lookup returns CDR1 SGHTA and CDR2 FQGTGA. The CDR3 has 15 residues. CDR3 protein: CASSSSGQGVDEQYF. The CDR3 DNA reads TGTGCCAGCAGCTCCTCGGGACAGGGGGTCGACGAGCAGTACTTC.

The rearrangement joins TRBV7-9 to TRBJ1-1, with D possibly matching TRBD1 (6 bases). Germline CDR1 reads SEHNR; CDR2 reads FQNEAQ (reference sequence). V was shortened by 4 bases and J by 6 bases, with 12 bases between the two germline ends. The CDR3 totals 13 residues. CDR3 in amino acids: CASSSHGQPEAFF. The DNA of the CDR3 is TGTGCCAGCAGCTCCCATGGACAGCCTGAAGCTTTCTTT.

This clone was counted only a few times. The chain has TRBV27 and TRBJ2-2; TRBD2 agrees at 13 bases. This CDR3 region has 14 residues. V lost 8 bases and J lost 5; bases outside the gene matches: 2. Germline lookup yields CDR1 MNHEY and CDR2 SMNVEV (reference sequence). The CDR3 coding sequence is TGTGCCAGCCGACTAGCGGGAGGTACCGGGGAGCTGTTTTTT. It is translated as CASRLAGGTGELFF.

The chain employs TRBV15 and TRBJ1-1, with TRBD1 as a possible D gene (6 bases). Trimming cost V 10 bases and J 0 bases, with 18 bases left between them. This CDR3 region has 15 residues. From germline, CDR1 is LNHNV and CDR2 YYDKDF (reference sequence). CDR3 in amino acids: CAISFSGDLNTEAFF. The CDR3 DNA reads TGTGCCATCAGTTTTTCAGGGGACCTGAACACTGAAGCTTTCTTT. Filled out from reference TRBV15 and TRBJ1-1, the complete variable domain reads DAMVIQNPRYQVTQFGKPVTLSCSQTLNHNVMYWYQQKSSQAPKLLFHYYDKDFNNEADTPDNFQSRRPNTSFCFLDIRSPGLGDTAMYLCAISFSGDLNTEAFFGQGTRLTVV.

J is TRBJ1-2 and V is TRBV19; 12 bases map to TRBD1. J gave up 7 bases and V 7 bases, and 13 bases lay outside the gene matches. This CDR3 region has 16 residues. Looked up from germline, CDR1 is LNHDA and CDR2 is SQIVND (reference sequence). CDR3 amino acids: CASTSTGTGGFGGYTF. The CDR3 DNA sequence: TGTGCCAGTACCTCCACCGGGACAGGGGGCTTCGGTGGCTACACCTTC.

The chain combines TRBV5-6 with TRBJ1-2; maybe TRBD1 (5 bases). Germline V gives CDR1 SGHDT, CDR2 YYEEEE. CDR3 length: 15 residues. V lost 4 bases, J lost 9 bases, and 22 bases lay in between. CDR3 nucleotides: TGTGCCAGCAGCCTGCGGGACGCAGCAACGTTGAGCTACACCTTC. Protein: CASSLRDAATLSYTF.

Here the CDR3 DNA reads TGTGCCAGCAGCCCCGGGACTAGCGGCTACGAGCAGTACTTC. Translation gives CASSPGTSGYEQYF. V and J are TRBV7-2 and TRBJ2-7; 11 positions match TRBD2. The V gene end was trimmed by 5 bases and the J gene end by 3 bases; junction bases not matched to a gene: 3. The CDR3 contains 14 residues. Germline CDR1 reads SGHTA; CDR2 reads FQGNSA.